This T cell receptor (beta chain) was sequenced in a study of OX40 agonist ivuxolimab in advanced cancers. Sequencing used immunoSEQ multiplex PCR; TCRdb keeps in-frame clones, though not all of them. The sample records some 19,000 clones, 68% being singletons. The CDR3 length is 14 residues. CDR1 is PRHDT and CDR2 is FYEKMQ in the germline V gene (reference sequence). Trimming removed 5 bases at V and 5 bases at J, with 16 bases between. This clone was seen repeatedly, ten times or more. Material: CD4+ or CD8+ T cells sorted from blood, obtained in a trial of the OX40 agonist ivuxolimab. The sequence was obtained from an adult with an advanced solid tumor such as melanoma, head and neck, liver or kidney cancer. The chain links TRBV13 to TRBJ2-7; D may be TRBD1 (5 bases). CDR3 amino acids: CASSTGQGIHEQYF. As DNA, the CDR3 is TGTGCCAGCAGCACCGGACAAGGGATCCACGAGCAGTACTTC.